The clone carrying this TCR beta chain has at least ten counts. The target antigen is unknown. The germline gives CDR1 PRHDT, CDR2 FYEKMQ (reference sequence). V lost 0 bases, J lost 0 bases, and 6 bases lay in between. The CDR3 consists of 16 residues. Amplified TCR beta CDR3 regions derived from RNA transcripts. Initially, a first-round RT-PCR of the TCR CDR3 employed the HTBI primer set. A single record per CDR3 protein comes from TCRdb applying MiXCR to the multiplex PCR reads. The repertoire holds around 520,000 distinct CDR3 sequences, roughly 14% seen once, with less than 20% in the top ten. This specimen comes from a study of T cells in Graves' hyperthyroidism and ophthalmopathy. Study background: Blood was drawn when the patient was first diagnosed and still untreated. Study-level findings and limits: Among clonotypes expanded in thyroid above 0.001, most were also found in blood.

More than 8 ml fresh peripheral blood yielded the PBMCs. Specimen: blood. This rearrangement joins TRBV13 to TRBJ2-6; D is possibly TRBD1 (5 bases). The TCR sequence derives from a woman younger than 30 with Graves' hyperthyroidism. CDR3 residues: CASSLGDSSGANVLTF. CDR3 DNA: TGTGCCAGCAGCTTAGGCGACAGCTCTGGGGCCAACGTCCTGACTTTC.